The rows below give T cell receptor beta chains drawn from one sample of a study of T cells in Graves' hyperthyroidism and ophthalmopathy. TCRdb called the multiplex PCR reads again in MiXCR, with one record for every CDR3 protein. This sample has about 290,000 distinct CDR3 sequences, with less than 20% found just once. The source material was blood. These TCRs come from a man over 45 with Graves' ophthalmopathy. Both conserved end residues are trimmed from each CDR3. Each record gives: V gene, D gene, J gene, CDR3 protein. A D gene is named only where the DNA matches it firmly.

V: TRBV7-9; D: .; J: TRBJ2-7; CDR3: ASSSAMSKYEQY
V: TRBV9; D: .; J: TRBJ1-6; CDR3: ASSVSSNSPLH
V: TRBV20-1; D: .; J: TRBJ2-5; CDR3: SAPVEVGTQY
V: TRBV2; D: TRBD1; J: TRBJ1-5; CDR3: ASVGQGVDQPQH
V: TRBV29-1; D: TRBD1; J: TRBJ1-2; CDR3: SVVGQGYGYT
V: TRBV7-2; D: .; J: TRBJ1-2; CDR3: ASSLLGGGQAANYGYT
V: TRBV20-1; D: .; J: TRBJ2-5; CDR3: SASQRESGETQY
V: TRBV5-1; D: TRBD2; J: TRBJ2-1; CDR3: ASTPLASGNEQF
V: TRBV20-1; D: TRBD2; J: TRBJ2-5; CDR3: SARAPGLAGGETQY
V: TRBV6-1; D: TRBD2; J: TRBJ2-3; CDR3: ASSGRTSGSADTQY
V: TRBV6-1; D: .; J: TRBJ2-2; CDR3: ASTGRSNTGELF
V: TRBV3-1; D: TRBD2; J: TRBJ2-7; CDR3: ASSQSGGTYEQY
V: TRBV9; D: TRBD1; J: TRBJ2-1; CDR3: ASTPHGQGKYNEQF
V: TRBV10-3; D: .; J: TRBJ1-5; CDR3: AISGSPSGNQPQH
V: TRBV2; D: .; J: TRBJ2-5; CDR3: ASSPSSGLGGETQY
V: TRBV20-1; D: .; J: TRBJ1-5; CDR3: SARGDTWNSNQPQH
V: TRBV12-3/TRBV12-4; D: TRBD1; J: TRBJ2-2; CDR3: ASRPGTVNTGELF
V: TRBV28; D: TRBD2; J: TRBJ2-5; CDR3: ASSLWGGVMAQY
V: TRBV5-1; D: .; J: TRBJ1-1; CDR3: ASSRLRGSFTEAF
V: TRBV6-5; D: .; J: TRBJ1-6; CDR3: ASSYGTNSPLH
V: TRBV20-1; D: .; J: TRBJ1-3; CDR3: SAGDLSWDSGNTIY
V: TRBV12-3/TRBV12-4; D: .; J: TRBJ2-7; CDR3: ASSPGRYYEQY